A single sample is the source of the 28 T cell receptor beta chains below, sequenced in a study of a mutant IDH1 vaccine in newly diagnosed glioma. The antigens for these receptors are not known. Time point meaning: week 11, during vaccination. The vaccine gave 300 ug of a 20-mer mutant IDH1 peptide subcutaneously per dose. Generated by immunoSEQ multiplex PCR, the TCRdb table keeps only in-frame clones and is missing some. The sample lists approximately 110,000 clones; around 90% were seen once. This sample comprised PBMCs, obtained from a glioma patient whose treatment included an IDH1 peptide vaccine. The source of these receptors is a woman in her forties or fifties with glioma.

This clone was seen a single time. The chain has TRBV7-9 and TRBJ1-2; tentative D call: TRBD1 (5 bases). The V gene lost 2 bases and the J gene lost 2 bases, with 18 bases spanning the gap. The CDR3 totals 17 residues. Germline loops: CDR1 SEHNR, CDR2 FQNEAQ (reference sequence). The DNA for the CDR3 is TGTGCCAGCAGCTTAATTCCGGGACCGAGAACCAACTATGGCTACACCTTC. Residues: CASSLIPGPRTNYGYTF. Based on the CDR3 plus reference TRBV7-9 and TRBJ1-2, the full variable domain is DTGVSQNPRHKITKRGQNVTFRCDPISEHNRLYWYRQTLGQGPEFLTYFQNEAQLEKSRLLSDRFSAERPKGSFSTLEIQRTEQGDSAMYLCASSLIPGPRTNYGYTFGSGTRLTVV.

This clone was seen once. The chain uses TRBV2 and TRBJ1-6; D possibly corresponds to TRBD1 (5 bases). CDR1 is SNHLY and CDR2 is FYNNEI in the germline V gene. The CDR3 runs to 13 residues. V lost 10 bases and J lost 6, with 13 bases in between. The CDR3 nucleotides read TGTGCCACCGGGGGTTCCGGTAATTCACCCCTCCACTTT. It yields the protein CATGGSGNSPLHF.

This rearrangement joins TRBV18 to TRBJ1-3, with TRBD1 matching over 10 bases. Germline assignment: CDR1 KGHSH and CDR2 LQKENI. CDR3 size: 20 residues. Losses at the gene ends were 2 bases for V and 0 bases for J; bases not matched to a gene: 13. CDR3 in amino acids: CASSPVLGQGSYGSGNTIYF. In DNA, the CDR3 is TGTGCCAGCTCACCAGTTTTGGGACAGGGGAGTTACGGCTCTGGAAACACCATATATTTT. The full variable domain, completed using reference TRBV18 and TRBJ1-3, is NAGVMQNPRHLVRRRGQEARLRCSPMKGHSHVYWYRQLPEEGLKFMVYLQKENIIDESGMPKERFSAEFPKEGPSILRIQQVVRGDSAAYFCASSPVLGQGSYGSGNTIYFGEGSWLTVV.

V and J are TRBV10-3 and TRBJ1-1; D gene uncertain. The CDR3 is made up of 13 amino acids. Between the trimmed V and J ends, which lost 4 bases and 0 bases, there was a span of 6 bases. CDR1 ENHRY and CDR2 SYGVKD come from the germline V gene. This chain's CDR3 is CAISGQLNTEAFF. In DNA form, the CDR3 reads TGTGCCATCAGTGGCCAGCTGAACACTGAAGCTTTCTTT.

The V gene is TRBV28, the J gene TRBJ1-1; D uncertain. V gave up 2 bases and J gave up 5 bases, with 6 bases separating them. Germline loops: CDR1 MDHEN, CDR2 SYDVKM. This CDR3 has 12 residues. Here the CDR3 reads CASSLRETEAFF. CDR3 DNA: TGTGCCAGCAGTTTAAGGGAGACTGAAGCTTTCTTT.

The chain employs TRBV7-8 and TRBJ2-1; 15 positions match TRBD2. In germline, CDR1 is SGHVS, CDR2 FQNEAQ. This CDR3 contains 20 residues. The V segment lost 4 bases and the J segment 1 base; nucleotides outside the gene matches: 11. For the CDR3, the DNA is TGTGCCAGCAGCTCAGCTATAGGACTAGCGGGAGGGCCATCCTACAATGAGCAGTTCTTC. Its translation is CASSSAIGLAGGPSYNEQFF.

Written as DNA, the CDR3 is TGCGCCAGCAGCTTGGTAGGACCCCAGAGGGATGGCTACACCTTC. Translating it yields CASSLVGPQRDGYTF. V usage is TRBV5-1 and J usage is TRBJ1-2; D is undetermined. Germline V lookup: CDR1 SGHRS, CDR2 YFSETQ. The V end was cut by 0 bases, the J end by 6 bases, with 15 bases between. The CDR3 contains 15 residues.

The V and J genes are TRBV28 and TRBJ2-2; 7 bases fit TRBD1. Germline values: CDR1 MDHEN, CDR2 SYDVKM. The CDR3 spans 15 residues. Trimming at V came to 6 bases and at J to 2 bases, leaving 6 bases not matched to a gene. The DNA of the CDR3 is TGTGCCAGCAGGGGACAGCACTATAACACCGGGGAGCTGTTTTTT. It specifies CASRGQHYNTGELFF.

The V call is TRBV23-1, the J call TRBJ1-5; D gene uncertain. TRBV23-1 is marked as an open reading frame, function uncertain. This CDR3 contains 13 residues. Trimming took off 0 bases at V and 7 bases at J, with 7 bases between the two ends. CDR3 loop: CASSQSGEQPQHF. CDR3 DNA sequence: TGCGCCAGCAGTCAATCGGGAGAACAGCCCCAGCATTTT.

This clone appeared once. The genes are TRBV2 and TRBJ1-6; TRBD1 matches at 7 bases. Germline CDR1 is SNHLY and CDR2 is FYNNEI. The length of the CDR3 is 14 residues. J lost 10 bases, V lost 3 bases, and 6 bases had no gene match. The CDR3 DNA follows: TGTGCCAGCAGTGAGAGGGGGCGCAGCTCACCCCTCCACTTT. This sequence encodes CASSERGRSSPLHF. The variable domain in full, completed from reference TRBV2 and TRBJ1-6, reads EPEVTQTPSHQVTQMGQEVILRCVPISNHLYFYWYRQILGQKVEFLVSFYNNEISEKSEIFDDQFSVERPDGSNFTLKIRSTKLEDSAMYFCASSERGRSSPLHFGNGTRLTVT.

The CDR3: CASRRPGLASYEQYF. CDR3 DNA sequence: TGTGCCAGCAGACGTCCGGGACTAGCTTCCTACGAGCAGTACTTC. The chain joins TRBV6-5 to TRBJ2-7; 9 positions agree with TRBD2. This CDR3 is 15 amino acids long. Germline values: CDR1 MNHEY, CDR2 SVGAGI. The J segment lost 1 base and the V segment lost 6 bases, leaving 7 bases of the junction unmatched.

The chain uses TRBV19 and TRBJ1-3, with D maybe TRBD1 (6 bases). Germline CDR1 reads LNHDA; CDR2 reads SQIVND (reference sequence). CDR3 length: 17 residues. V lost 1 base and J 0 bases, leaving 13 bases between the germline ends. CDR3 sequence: CASSIGGQLNSGNTIYF. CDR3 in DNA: TGTGCCAGTAGTATAGGAGGACAGCTGAACTCTGGAAACACCATATATTTT.

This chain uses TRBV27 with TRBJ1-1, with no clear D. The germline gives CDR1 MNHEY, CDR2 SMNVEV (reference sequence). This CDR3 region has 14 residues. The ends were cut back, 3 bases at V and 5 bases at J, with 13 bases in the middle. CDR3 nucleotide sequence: TGTGCCAGCAGTTTTTCAGAGTCAAGGACTGAAGCTTTCTTT. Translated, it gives CASSFSESRTEAFF.

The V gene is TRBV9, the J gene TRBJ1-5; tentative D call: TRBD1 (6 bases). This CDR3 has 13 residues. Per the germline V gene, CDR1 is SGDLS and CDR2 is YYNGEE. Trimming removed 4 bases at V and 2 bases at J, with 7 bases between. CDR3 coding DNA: TGTGCCAGCAGCCGACAGGGCAATCAGCCCCAGCATTTT. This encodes CASSRQGNQPQHF. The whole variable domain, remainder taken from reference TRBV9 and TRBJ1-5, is DSGVTQTPKHLITATGQRVTLRCSPRSGDLSVYWYQQSLDQGLQFLIQYYNGEERAKGNILERFSAQQFPDLHSELNLSSLELGDSALYFCASSRQGNQPQHFGDGTRLSIL.

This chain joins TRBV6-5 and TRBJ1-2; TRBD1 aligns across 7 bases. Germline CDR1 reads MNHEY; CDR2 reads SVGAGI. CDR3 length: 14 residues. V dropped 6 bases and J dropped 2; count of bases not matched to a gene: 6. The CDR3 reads CASRTGQQNYGYTF. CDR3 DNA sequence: TGTGCCAGCAGGACGGGACAGCAGAACTATGGCTACACCTTC.

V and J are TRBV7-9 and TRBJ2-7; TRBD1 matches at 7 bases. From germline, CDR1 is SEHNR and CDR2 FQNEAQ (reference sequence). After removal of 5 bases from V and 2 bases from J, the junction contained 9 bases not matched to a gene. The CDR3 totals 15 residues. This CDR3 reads CASSPSGTETYEQYF. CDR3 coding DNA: TGTGCCAGCAGCCCATCCGGGACAGAGACCTACGAGCAGTACTTC. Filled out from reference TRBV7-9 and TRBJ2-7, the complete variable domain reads DTGVSQNPRHKITKRGQNVTFRCDPISEHNRLYWYRQTLGQGPEFLTYFQNEAQLEKSRLLSDRFSAERPKGSFSTLEIQRTEQGDSAMYLCASSPSGTETYEQYFGPGTRLTVT.

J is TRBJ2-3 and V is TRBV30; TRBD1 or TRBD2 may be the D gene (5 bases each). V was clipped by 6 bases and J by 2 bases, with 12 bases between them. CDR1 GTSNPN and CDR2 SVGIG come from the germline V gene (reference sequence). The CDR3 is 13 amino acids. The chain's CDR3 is CACFGTLTDTQYF. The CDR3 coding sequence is TGTGCCTGTTTCGGGACGCTCACAGATACGCAGTATTTT.

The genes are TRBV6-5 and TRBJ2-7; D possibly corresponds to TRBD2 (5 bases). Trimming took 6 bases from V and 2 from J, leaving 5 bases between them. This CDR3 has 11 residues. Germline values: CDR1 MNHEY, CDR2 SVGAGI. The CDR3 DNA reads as TGTGCCAGCAGAGCGGCCTACGAGCAGTACTTC. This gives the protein CASRAAYEQYF.

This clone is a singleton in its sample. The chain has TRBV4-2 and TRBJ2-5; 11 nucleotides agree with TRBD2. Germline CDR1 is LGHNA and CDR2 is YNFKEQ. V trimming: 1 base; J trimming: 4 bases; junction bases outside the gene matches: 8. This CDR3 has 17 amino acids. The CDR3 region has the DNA TGTGCCAGCAGCCAAGCTGGTAGCGGGAGGGTGAGAGAGACCCAGTACTTC. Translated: CASSQAGSGRVRETQYF.

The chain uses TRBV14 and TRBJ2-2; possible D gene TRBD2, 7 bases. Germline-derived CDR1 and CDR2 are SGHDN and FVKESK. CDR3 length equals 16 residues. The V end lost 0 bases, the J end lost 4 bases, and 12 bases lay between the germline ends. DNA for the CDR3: TGTGCCAGCAGCCAAGATGGGGGGGCAGGCACCGGGGAGCTGTTTTTT. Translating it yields CASSQDGGAGTGELFF. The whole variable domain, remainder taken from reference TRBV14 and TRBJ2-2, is EAGVTQFPSHSVIEKGQTVTLRCDPISGHDNLYWYRRVMGKEIKFLLHFVKESKQDESGMPNNRFLAERTGGTYSTLKVQPAELEDSGVYFCASSQDGGAGTGELFFGEGSRLTVL.

The CDR3 DNA reads as TGTGCCAGCAGCGGCCGGGACAGGGGCGTTCATGAGCAGTTCTTC. Translation gives CASSGRDRGVHEQFF. V gene TRBV9 combines with J gene TRBJ2-1, with TRBD1 matching over 10 bases. The ends lost 3 bases at V and 8 bases at J; junction bases unmatched: 8. Germline V gene sequence: CDR1 SGDLS, CDR2 YYNGEE. The CDR3 is 15 residues long.

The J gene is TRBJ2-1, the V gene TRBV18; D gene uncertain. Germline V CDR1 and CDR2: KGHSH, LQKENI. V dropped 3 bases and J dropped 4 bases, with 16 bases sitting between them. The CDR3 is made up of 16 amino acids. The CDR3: CASSPNPALTYNEQFF. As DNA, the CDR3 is TGTGCCAGCTCACCGAACCCGGCCCTCACGTACAATGAGCAGTTCTTC.

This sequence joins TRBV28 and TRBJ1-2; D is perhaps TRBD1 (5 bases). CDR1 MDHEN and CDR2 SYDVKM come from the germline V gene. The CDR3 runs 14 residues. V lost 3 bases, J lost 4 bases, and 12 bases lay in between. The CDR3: CASSFPGAGYGYTF. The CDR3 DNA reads TGTGCCAGCAGTTTTCCCGGGGCTGGCTATGGCTACACCTTC.

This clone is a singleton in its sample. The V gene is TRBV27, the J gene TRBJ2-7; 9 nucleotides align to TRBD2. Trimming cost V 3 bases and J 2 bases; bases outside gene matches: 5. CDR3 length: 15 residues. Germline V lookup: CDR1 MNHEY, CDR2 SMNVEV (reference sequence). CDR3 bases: TGTGCCAGCAGTTTTCTAGCGGGAAGTACCTACGAGCAGTACTTC. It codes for CASSFLAGSTYEQYF.

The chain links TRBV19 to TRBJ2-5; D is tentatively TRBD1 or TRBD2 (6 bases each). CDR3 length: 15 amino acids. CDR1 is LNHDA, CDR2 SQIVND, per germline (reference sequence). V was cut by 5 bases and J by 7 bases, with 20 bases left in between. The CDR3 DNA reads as TGTGCCAGTAGTTCCCCCGAGGGGGGCCGGGGGACCCAGTACTTC. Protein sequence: CASSSPEGGRGTQYF.

For the CDR3, the DNA is TGTGCCTGGAGTGGGGGGGCTTACAATGAGCAGTTCTTC. The encoded protein is CAWSGGAYNEQFF. The chain has TRBV30 and TRBJ2-1; D is perhaps TRBD1 or TRBD2 (6 bases each). There are 13 residues in the CDR3. CDR1 is GTSNPN and CDR2 is SVGIG in the germline V gene (reference sequence). Trimming removed 1 base at V and 4 bases at J, with 8 bases between.

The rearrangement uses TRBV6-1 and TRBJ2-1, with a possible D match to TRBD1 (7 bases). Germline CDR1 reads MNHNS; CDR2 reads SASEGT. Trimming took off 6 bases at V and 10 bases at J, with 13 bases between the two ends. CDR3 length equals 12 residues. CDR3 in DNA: TGTGCCAGCAGACCCCAGGGGGGCGAGCAGTTCTTC. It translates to CASRPQGGEQFF.

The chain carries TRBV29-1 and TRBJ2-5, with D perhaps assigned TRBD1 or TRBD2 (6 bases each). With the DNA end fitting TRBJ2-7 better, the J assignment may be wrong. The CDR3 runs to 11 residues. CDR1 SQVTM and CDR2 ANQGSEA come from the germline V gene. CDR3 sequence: CSVAGGHEQYF. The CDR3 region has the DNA TGCAGCGTTGCCGGGGGCCACGAGCAGTACTTC.